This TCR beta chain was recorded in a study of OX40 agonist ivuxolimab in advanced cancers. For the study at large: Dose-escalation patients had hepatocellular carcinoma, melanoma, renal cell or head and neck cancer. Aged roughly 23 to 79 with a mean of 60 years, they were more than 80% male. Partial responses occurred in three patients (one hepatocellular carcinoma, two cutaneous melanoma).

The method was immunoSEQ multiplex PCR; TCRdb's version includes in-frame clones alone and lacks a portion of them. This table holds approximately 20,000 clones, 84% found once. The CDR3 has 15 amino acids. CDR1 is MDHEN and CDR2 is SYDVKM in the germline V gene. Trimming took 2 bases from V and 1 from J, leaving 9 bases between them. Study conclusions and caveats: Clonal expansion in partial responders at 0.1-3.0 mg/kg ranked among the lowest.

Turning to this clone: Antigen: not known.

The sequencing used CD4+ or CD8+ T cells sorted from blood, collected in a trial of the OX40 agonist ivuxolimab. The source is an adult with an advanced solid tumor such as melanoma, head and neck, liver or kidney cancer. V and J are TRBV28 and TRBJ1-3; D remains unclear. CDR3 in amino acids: CASSLITLSGNTIYF. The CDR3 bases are TGTGCCAGCAGTTTAATCACACTTTCTGGAAACACCATATATTTT.